This TCR beta chain was observed in a study of cytomegalovirus exposure and HLA in healthy donors. Findings of the study overall: Later analysis identified a missense DCLRE1C variant that was linked to TCR beta V- and J-gene trimming. Presence/absence analyses took donor sequencing depth as roughly uniform.

Unmatched junction bases numbered 11, after V lost 0 bases and J lost 6 bases. This CDR3 has 18 residues. Germline loops: CDR1 MGHRA, CDR2 YSYEKL. A multiplex PCR was run with 60 Vbeta primers and 13 Jbeta primers. Clones were sequenced by immunoSEQ multiplex PCR, and TCRdb holds only the in-frame ones, with some missing. The table has about 190,000 clones, approximately 84% seen once. Healthy bone marrow donors supplied every sample. To note about this clone: Its antigen remains unknown.

Material for sequencing was PBMCs. This chain joins TRBV4-1 and TRBJ2-4; 10 positions match TRBD2. This clonotype originated in a man aged 50 to 60 in good health and CMV-seronegative. The CDR3 coding sequence is TGCGCCAGCAGCCAAGAAGGTTATAGCGGGGGGTTAAGAAACATTCAGTACTTC. Protein sequence: CASSQEGYSGGLRNIQYF.